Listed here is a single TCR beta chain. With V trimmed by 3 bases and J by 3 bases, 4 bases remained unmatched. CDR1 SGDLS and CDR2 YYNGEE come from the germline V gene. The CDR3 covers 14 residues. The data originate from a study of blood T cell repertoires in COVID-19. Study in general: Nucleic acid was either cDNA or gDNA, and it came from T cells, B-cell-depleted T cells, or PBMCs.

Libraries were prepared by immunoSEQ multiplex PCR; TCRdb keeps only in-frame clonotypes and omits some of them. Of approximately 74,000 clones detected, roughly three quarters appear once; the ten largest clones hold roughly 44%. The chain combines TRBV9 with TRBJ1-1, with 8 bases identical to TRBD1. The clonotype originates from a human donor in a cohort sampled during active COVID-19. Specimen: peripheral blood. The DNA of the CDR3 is TGTGCCAGCAGCGCGTCGGGACAGGACACTGAAGCTTTCTTT. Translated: CASSASGQDTEAFF.